These T cell receptor beta chains were read from a single sample in a study of shared clonotypes between healthy human individuals. Measured with immunoSEQ multiplex PCR; TCRdb has only the in-frame clones, and not every one. This sample carries 600,000 to 750,000 clones, roughly two thirds of them seen once, and the ten largest clones take more than 1.5%. The sequencing input was memory CD4+ T cells sorted from blood. The origin of the receptors is a woman under 40 in good health. Both conserved end residues are part of each CDR3. The D gene is left open where the match is weak. Some rows have no size entry. The others give once, few or many, or a class for an expanded clone.

>14|NA|TRBJ2-4|NA|TRBV28
CASSSGQVKNIQYF
TGTGCCAGCAGCTCTGGACAAGTGAAAAACATTCAGTACTTC
>15|TRBD1|TRBJ2-7|NA|TRBV6-1
CASSNRDRGSYEQYF
TGTGCCAGCAGTAACCGGGACAGGGGATCCTACGAGCAGTACTTC
>14|NA|TRBJ2-2|NA|TRBV5-4
CASSLRQVTGELFF
TGTGCCAGCAGCTTAAGACAGGTTACCGGGGAGCTGTTTTTT
>11|NA|TRBJ2-7|few|TRBV25-1
CASRGLHEQYF
TGTGCCAGCAGAGGACTTCACGAGCAGTACTTC
>15|NA|TRBJ2-7|NA|TRBV6-5
CASSYQGGLGPEQYF
TGTGCCAGCAGTTACCAGGGGGGGTTGGGACCCGAGCAGTACTTC
>16|TRBD2|TRBJ2-7|NA|TRBV4-1
CASSQDLAGVWYEQYF
TGCGCCAGCAGCCAAGATCTAGCGGGAGTTTGGTACGAGCAGTACTTC
>15|TRBD1|TRBJ1-1|NA|TRBV2
CASSEQGGVNTEAFF
TGTGCCAGCAGCGAACAGGGGGGAGTGAACACTGAAGCTTTCTTT
>15|NA|TRBJ2-7|once|TRBV7-9
CASSLGQGRSYEQYF
TGTGCCAGCAGCTTAGGGCAGGGGAGGTCCTACGAGCAGTACTTC
>14|TRBD2|TRBJ2-1|NA|TRBV11-3
CASSFGGSYNEQFF
TGTGCCAGCAGCTTCGGCGGGAGCTACAATGAGCAGTTCTTC
>14|NA|TRBJ1-5|few|TRBV11-2
CASSTGLINQPQHF
TGTGCCAGCAGCACGGGACTGATCAATCAGCCCCAGCATTTT